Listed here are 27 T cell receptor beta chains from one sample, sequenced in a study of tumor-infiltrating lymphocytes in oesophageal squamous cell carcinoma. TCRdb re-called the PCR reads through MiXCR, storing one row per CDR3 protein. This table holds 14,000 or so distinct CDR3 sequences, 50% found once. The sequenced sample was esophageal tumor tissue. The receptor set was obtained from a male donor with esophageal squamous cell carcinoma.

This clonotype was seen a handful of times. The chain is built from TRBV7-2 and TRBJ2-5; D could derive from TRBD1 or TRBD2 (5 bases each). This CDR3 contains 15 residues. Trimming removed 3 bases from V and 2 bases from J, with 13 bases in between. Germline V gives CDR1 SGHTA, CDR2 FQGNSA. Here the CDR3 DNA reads TGTGCCAGCAGCTTTACCGGGACCTCTCAAGAGACCCAGTACTTC. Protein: CASSFTGTSQETQYF. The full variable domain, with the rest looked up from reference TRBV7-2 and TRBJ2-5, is GAGVSQSPSNKVTEKGKDVELRCDPISGHTALYWYRQSLGQGLEFLIYFQGNSAPDKSGLPSDRFSAERTGGSVSTLTIQRTQQEDSAVYLCASSFTGTSQETQYFGPGTRLLVL.

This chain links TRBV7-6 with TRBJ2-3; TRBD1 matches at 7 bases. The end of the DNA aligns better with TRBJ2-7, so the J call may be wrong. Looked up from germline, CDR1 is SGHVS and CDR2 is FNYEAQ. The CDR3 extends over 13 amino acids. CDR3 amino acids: CASSWGQSYEQYF. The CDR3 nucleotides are TGTGCCAGCAGTTGGGGACAGTCCTACGAGCAGTACTTC.

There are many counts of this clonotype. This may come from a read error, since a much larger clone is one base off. The CDR3 is CASSLAGLIYEQYF. The CDR3 DNA follows: TGCGCCAGCAGCTTGGCAGGTCTAATATATGAGCAGTACTTC. This rearrangement joins TRBV5-1 to TRBJ2-1; D ambiguous. The last part of the DNA fits TRBJ2-7 better; the J call may be wrong. The CDR3 has 14 residues. Per the germline V gene, CDR1 is SGHRS and CDR2 is YFSETQ.

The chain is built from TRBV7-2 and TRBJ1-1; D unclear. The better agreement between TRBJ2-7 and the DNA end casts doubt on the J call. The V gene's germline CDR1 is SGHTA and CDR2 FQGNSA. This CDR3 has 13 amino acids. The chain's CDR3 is CASTYKPTDTQYF. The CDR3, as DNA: TGTGCCAGCACCTATAAGCCTACAGATACGCAGTACTTC.

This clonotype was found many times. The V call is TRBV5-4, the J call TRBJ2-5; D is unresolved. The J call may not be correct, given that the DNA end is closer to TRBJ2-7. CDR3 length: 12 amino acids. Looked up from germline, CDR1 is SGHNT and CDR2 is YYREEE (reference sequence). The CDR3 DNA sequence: TGTGCCAGCAGCCGGACCGGGTACGAGCAGTACTTC. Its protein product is CASSRTGYEQYF.

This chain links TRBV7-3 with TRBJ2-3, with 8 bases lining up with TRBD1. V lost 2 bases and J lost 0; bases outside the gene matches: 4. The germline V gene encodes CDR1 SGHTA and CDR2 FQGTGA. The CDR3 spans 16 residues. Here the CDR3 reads CASSLYRTGSTDTQYF. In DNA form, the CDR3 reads TGTGCCAGCAGCTTATATCGGACAGGGAGCACAGATACGCAGTATTTT.

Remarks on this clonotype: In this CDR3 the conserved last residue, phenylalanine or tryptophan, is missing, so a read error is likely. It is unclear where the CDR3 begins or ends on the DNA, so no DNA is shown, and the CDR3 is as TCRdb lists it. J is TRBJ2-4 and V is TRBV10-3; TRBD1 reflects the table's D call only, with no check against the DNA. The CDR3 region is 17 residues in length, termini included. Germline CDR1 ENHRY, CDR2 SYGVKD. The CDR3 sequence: CAISGRGGTMDEAFFGQ.

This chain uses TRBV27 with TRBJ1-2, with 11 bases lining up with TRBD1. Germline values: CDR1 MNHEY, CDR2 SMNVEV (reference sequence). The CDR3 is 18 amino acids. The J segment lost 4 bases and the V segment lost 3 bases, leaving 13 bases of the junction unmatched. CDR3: CASSFRPGQGGVIYGYTF. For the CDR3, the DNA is TGTGCCAGCAGTTTCCGTCCGGGACAGGGGGGTGTGATCTATGGCTACACCTTC.

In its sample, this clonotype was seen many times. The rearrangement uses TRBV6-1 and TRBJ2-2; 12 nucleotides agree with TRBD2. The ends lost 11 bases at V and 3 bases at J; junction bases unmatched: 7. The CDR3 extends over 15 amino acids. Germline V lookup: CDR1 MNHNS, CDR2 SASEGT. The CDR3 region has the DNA TGTGCCGCAAAACTAGCGGGAGGCTACACCGGGGAGCTGTTTTTT. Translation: CAAKLAGGYTGELFF.

The DNA for the CDR3 is TGTGCCAGCAGCTTGGGAGGGACTAGCGGTACCAATGAGCAGTTCTTC. It yields the protein CASSLGGTSGTNEQFF. The V gene is TRBV5-4, the J gene TRBJ2-1; 11 bases match TRBD2. The length of the CDR3 is 16 residues. Trimming removed 0 bases from V and 6 bases from J; junction bases left unmatched: 5. Per the germline V gene, CDR1 is SGHNT and CDR2 is YYREEE (reference sequence).

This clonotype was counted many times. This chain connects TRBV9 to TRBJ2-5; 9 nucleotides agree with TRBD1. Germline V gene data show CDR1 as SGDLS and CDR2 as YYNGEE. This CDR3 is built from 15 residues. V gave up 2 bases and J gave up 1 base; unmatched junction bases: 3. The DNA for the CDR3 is TGTGCCAGCAGCGTCGGGACAGGGACCCAAGAGACCCAGTACTTC. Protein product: CASSVGTGTQETQYF.

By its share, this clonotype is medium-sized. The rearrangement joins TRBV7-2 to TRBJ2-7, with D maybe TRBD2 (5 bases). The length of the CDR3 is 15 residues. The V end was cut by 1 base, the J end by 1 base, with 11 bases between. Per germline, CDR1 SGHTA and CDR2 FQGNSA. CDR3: CASSLGRERSYEQYF. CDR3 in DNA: TGTGCCAGCAGCTTAGGTCGGGAACGGTCCTACGAGCAGTACTTC.

The CDR3 sequence is CASSAVAGAIQYF. The DNA of the CDR3 is TGTGCCAGCAGCGCCGTCGCGGGAGCCATTCAGTACTTC. The chain couples TRBV7-8 to TRBJ2-4, with 7 bases lining up with TRBD2. The V segment lost 5 bases and the J segment 9 bases; nucleotides outside the gene matches: 7. The germline CDR1 and CDR2 sequences are SGHVS and FQNEAQ. The CDR3 is 13 amino acids. Looking up the rest from reference TRBV7-8 and TRBJ2-4 gives the full variable domain: GAGVSQSPRYKVAKRGQDVALRCDPISGHVSLFWYQQALGQGPEFLTYFQNEAQLDKSGLPSDRFFAERPEGSVSTLKIQRTQQEDSAVYLCASSAVAGAIQYFGAGTRLSVL.

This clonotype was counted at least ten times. DNA of the CDR3: TGTGCCAGCAGGTCGTCTGGGGGCGGGCCAGGCACAGATACGCAGTATTTT. It yields the protein CASRSSGGGPGTDTQYF. The chain has TRBV2 and TRBJ2-3; D is possibly TRBD1 (6 bases). CDR1 is SNHLY and CDR2 is FYNNEI in the germline V gene. The CDR3 contains 17 residues. With 6 bases removed from V and 1 base from J, the gap between germline ends came to 20 bases.

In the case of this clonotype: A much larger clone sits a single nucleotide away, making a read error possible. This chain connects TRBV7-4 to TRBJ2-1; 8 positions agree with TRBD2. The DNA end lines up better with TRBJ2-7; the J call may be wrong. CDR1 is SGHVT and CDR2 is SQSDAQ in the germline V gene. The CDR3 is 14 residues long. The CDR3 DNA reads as TGTGCCAGCAGCTCTATTCCGGGACTAGAAGAGCAGTACTTC. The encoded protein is CASSSIPGLEEQYF.

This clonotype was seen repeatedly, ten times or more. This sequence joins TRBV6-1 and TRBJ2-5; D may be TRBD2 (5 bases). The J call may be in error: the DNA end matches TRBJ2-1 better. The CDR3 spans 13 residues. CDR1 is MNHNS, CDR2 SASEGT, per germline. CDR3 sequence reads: CASNREFSYEQFF. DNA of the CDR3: TGTGCCAGCAATAGGGAGTTCTCCTACGAGCAGTTCTTC.

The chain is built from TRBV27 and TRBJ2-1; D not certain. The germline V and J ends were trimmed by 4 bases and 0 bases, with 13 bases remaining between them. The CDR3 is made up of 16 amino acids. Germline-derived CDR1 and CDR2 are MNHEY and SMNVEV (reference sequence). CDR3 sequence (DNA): TGTGCCAGCAGTTCTGGGATCATTAGCTCCTACAATGAGCAGTTCTTC. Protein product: CASSSGIISSYNEQFF.

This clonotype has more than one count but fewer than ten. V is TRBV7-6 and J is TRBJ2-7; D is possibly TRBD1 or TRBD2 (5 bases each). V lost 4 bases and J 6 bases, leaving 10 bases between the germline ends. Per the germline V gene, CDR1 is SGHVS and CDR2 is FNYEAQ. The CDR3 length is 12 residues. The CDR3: CASSSGTVEQYF. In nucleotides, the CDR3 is TGTGCCAGCAGCTCCGGGACGGTCGAGCAGTACTTC.

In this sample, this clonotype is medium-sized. CDR3 sequence: CASSFLSSGRADTQYF. The CDR3 nucleotides read TGTGCCAGCAGCTTTCTTAGCAGCGGGAGGGCAGATACGCAGTATTTT. The rearrangement links TRBV7-2 to TRBJ2-3; TRBD2 matches 10 bases. CDR1 and CDR2 from the germline V gene are SGHTA and FQGNSA. This CDR3 has 16 residues. Germline trimming cut 3 bases from V and 4 bases from J; bases unmatched to any gene: 7.

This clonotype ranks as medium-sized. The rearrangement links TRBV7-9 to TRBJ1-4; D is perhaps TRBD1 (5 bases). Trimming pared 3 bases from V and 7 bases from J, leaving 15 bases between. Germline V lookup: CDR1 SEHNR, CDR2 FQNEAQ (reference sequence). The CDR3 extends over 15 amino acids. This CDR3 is CASSFGSAGGEKLFF. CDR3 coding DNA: TGTGCCAGCAGCTTTGGGTCCGCGGGGGGTGAAAAACTGTTTTTT.

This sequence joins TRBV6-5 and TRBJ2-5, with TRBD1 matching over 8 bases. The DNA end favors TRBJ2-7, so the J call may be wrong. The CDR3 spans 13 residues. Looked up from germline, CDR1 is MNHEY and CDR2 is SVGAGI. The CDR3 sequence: CASNHGTGYEQYF. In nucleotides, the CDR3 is TGTGCCAGCAACCACGGGACAGGCTACGAGCAGTACTTC.

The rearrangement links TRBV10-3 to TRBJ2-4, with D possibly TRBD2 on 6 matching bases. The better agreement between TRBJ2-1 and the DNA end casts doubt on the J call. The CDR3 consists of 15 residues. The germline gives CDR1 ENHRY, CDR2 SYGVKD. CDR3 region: CATQSGLATYNEQFF. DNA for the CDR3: TGTGCCACCCAGTCCGGGCTAGCGACTTACAATGAGCAGTTCTTC.

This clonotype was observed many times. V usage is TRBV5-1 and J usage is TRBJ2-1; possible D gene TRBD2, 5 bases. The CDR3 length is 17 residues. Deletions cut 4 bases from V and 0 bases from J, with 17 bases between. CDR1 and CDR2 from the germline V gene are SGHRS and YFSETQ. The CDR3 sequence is CASSPDQGGLSYNEQFF. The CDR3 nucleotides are TGCGCCAGCAGCCCGGACCAAGGCGGGCTCTCCTACAATGAGCAGTTCTTC.

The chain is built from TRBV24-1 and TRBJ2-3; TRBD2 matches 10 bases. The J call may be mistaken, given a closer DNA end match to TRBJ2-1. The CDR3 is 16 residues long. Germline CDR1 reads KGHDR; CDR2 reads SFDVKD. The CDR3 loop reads CATSDSGRASYNEQFF. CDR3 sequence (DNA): TGTGCCACCAGTGATAGCGGGAGGGCCTCCTACAATGAGCAGTTCTTC.

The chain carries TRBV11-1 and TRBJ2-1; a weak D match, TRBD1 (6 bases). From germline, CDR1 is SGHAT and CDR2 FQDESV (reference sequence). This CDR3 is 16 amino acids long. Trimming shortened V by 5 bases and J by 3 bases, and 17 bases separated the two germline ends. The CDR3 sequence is CASSRTGTNNYNEQFF. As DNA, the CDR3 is TGTGCCAGCAGCCGTACCGGGACAAATAACTACAATGAGCAGTTCTTC.

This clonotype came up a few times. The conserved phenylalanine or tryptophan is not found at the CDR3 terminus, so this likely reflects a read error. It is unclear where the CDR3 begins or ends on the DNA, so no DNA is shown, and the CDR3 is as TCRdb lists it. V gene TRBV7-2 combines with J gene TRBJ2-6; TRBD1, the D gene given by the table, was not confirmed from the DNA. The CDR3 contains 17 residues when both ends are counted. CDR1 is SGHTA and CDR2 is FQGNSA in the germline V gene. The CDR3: CASSLVGTGSYEQYFGA.

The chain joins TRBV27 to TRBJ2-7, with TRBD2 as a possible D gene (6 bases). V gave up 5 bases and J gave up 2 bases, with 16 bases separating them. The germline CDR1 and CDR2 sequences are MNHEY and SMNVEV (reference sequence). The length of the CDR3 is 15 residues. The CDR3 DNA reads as TGTGCCAGCAGTCCCAGACCAGGAGGGACCTACGAGCAGTACTTC. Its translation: CASSPRPGGTYEQYF.